This TCR beta chain came from a study of blood T cell repertoires in COVID-19. This CDR3 spans 13 amino acids. Per germline, CDR1 MNHEY and CDR2 SVGAGI. Between the trimmed V and J ends, which lost 10 bases and 2 bases, there was a span of 14 bases. Sequencing was performed with immunoSEQ multiplex PCR; in TCRdb, only in-frame clones are kept and a portion is missing. The repertoire holds about 220,000 clones, with approximately 83% as singletons. The TCR originated in a woman aged 50 to 65 who had been exposed to COVID-19. This rearrangement joins TRBV6-5 to TRBJ1-2; the D is unclear. The material sequenced was PBMCs or T cells enriched from blood (not recorded which). CDR3 DNA: TGTGCCATCGAGCCGTCGGGGAACTATGGCTACACCTTC. It is translated as CAIEPSGNYGYTF.